This T cell receptor beta chain originates from a study of CD8 T cells in Susac syndrome. This clonotype appeared a single time. The CDR3 has 14 residues. The V gene's germline CDR1 is MDHEN and CDR2 SYDVKM. Trimming took off 5 bases at V and 13 bases at J, with 21 bases between the two ends. A quantity of about 0.5 to 1 ug RNA underwent reverse transcription using random hexamers. TCRdb ran MiXCR on the immunoSEQ multiplex PCR reads and lists one entry per CDR3 protein. The data contain 95,000 to 150,000 distinct CDR3 sequences, under 96% of them singletons. V usage is TRBV28 and J usage is TRBJ2-4; perhaps TRBD2 as D (6 bases). Sequencing used CD4+ T cells from PBMCs. This receptor was identified in a human donor with Susac syndrome. The CDR3 DNA sequence: TGTGCCAGCAGTGAACCGGGACTCCCAGGCCTCCAGTACTTC. As protein: CASSEPGLPGLQYF.